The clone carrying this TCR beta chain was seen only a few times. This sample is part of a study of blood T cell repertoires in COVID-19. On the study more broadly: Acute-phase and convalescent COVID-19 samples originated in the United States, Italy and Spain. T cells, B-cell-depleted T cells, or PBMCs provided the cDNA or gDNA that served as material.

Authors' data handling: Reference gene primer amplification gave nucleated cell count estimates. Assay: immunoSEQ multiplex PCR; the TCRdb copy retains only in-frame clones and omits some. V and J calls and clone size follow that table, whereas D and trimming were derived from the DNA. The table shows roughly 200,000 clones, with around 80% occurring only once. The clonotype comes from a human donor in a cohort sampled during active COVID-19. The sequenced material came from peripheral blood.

The CDR3 spells CASSLTGGVRTEAFF. The CDR3 DNA reads as TGTGCCAGCAGCTTAACAGGGGGCGTGCGCACTGAAGCTTTCTTT. This rearrangement joins TRBV7-2 to TRBJ1-1, with 9 bases identical to TRBD1. The V gene's germline CDR1 is SGHTA and CDR2 FQGNSA. V lost 2 bases, J lost 4 bases, and 5 bases stayed unmatched. The CDR3 consists of 15 residues.